The clone carrying this TCR beta chain was found a few times. Its antigen is not known. The isolated RNA, all of it, was reverse transcribed, so expressed TCRB transcripts were what got sequenced. Data came from immunoSEQ multiplex PCR; TCRdb stores just in-frame clones and leaves some out. The sample has hundreds of thousands of clones; around 28% are singletons. These data originate in a study of beta chain features in type 1 diabetes. Notes on the study in general: Sequencing from cDNA could over-represent high-TCR-expressing cells.

A sort by CD45RO/CCR7/CD25/CD127/CD95/CD27 yielded CD4+ naive, central memory, regulatory and stem cell-like memory cells. The V gene end was trimmed by 7 bases and the J gene end by 6 bases; junction bases not matched to a gene: 7. The CDR3 contains 13 residues. The germline V gene encodes CDR1 MGHDK and CDR2 SYGVNS. This chain links TRBV25-1 with TRBJ2-7; 9 bases are a match to TRBD2. The sequence derives from a man between 18 and 29 years old in good health. The sample consisted of naive CD4+ T cells from blood. The CDR3 spells CASTIAGEGEQYF. DNA of the CDR3: TGTGCCAGCACCATAGCGGGAGAGGGCGAGCAGTACTTC.